This T cell receptor beta chain originates from a study of beta chain features in type 1 diabetes. Sequencing targeted expressed TCRB transcripts, as all isolated RNA had been reverse transcribed. Only in-frame clones appear in the TCRdb table, and some are missing; sequencing was by immunoSEQ multiplex PCR. Of over 55,000 clones in the sample, 50% to 55% were seen once. Concerning this clone itself: Its antigen is not identified.

Per germline, CDR1 SQVTM and CDR2 ANQGSEA. The CDR3 contains 14 residues. V lost 6 bases and J 2 bases, leaving 15 bases between the germline ends. Each of the CD4+ naive, central memory, regulatory and stem cell-like memory populations was sorted via CD45RO/CCR7/CD25/CD127/CD95/CD27. Findings of the study overall: Moderate yet significant TCRB CDR3 shortening was seen in Type 1 diabetes patients in all four CD4+ subsets.

Sequencing was done on a sample of Tregs from blood. The TCR originated in a woman in her forties with type 1 diabetes. V and J are TRBV29-1 and TRBJ2-3, with D maybe TRBD1 (6 bases). CDR3 protein: CSVRTTGLTDTQYF. CDR3 bases: TGCAGCGTGCGGACAACAGGGCTCACAGATACGCAGTATTTT.